This T cell receptor (beta chain) is from a study of T cell repertoires in ileal Crohn's disease. V dropped 3 bases and J dropped 5 bases, with 16 bases sitting between them. CDR3 length: 15 residues. Germline-derived CDR1 and CDR2 are SNHLY and FYNNEI. Produced via immunoSEQ multiplex PCR; TCRdb's table is partial and in-frame only. The sample carries tens of thousands of clones, roughly 91% recorded once. The time point here: neoterminal ileum biopsy at postoperative endoscopy, about 6 months after surgery. The clonotype comes from an adult with Crohn's disease. The specimen sequenced was ileal tissue. The chain is built from TRBV2 and TRBJ2-5; perhaps TRBD1 as D (5 bases). CDR3 residues: CASSEKGLGRETQYF. CDR3 nucleotides: TGTGCCAGCAGTGAGAAGGGGCTGGGTCGTGAGACCCAGTACTTC.